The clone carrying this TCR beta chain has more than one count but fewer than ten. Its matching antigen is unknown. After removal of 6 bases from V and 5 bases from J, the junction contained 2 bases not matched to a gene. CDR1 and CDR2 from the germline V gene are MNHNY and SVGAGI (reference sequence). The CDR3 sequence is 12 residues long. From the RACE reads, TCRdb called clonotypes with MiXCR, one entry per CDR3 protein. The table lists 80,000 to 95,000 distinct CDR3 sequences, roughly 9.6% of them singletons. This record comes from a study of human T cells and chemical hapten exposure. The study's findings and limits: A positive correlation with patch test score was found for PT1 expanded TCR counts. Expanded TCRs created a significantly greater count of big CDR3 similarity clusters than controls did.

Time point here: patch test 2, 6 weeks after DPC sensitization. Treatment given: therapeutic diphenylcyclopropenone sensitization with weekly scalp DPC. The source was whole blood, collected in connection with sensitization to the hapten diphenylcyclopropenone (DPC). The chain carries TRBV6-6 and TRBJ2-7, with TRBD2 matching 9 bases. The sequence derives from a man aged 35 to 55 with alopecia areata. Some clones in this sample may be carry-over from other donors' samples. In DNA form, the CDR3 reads TGTGCCAGCAGACTAGCGGGCGACGAGCAGTACGTC. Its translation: CASRLAGDEQYV.